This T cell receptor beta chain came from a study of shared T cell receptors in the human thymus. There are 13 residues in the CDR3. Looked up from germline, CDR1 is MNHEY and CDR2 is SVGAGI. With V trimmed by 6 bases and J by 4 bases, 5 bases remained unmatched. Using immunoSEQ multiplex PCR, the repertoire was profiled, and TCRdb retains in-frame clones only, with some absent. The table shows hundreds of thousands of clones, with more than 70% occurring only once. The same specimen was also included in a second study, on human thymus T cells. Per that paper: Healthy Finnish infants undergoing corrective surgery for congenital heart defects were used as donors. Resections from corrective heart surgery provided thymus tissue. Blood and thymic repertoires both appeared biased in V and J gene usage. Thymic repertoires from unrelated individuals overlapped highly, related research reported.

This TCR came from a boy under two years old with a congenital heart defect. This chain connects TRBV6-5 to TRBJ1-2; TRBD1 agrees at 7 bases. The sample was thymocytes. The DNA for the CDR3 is TGTGCCAGCAGGCGACAGGGACCCTATGGCTACACCTTC. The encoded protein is CASRRQGPYGYTF.